A selection of T cell receptor beta chains follows, all from one sample in a study of blood T cell repertoires in COVID-19. Here immunoSEQ multiplex PCR was the method, and the copy in TCRdb shows in-frame clones only, minus some. Here the sample spans 250,000 to 350,000 clones, around 87% being singletons. Material for sequencing was peripheral blood. The source is a woman in her thirties who had recovered from COVID-19. Both conserved end residues are part of each CDR3. Each record gives: clone size, J gene, D gene, V gene, CDR3 length, CDR3 DNA, CDR3 protein. The D gene is left open where the match is weak. The size of a clone is reported for some rows only, either as once, few or many, or as a class for expanded clones.

>once|TRBJ2-7|NA|TRBV19|12
TGTGCCACCTCGGACAGTTCCTACGAGCAGTACTTC
CATSDSSYEQYF
>NA|TRBJ1-5|NA|TRBV7-2|15
TGTGCCAGCAGCTTACAACTGGGGGCCAATCAGCCCCAGCATTTT
CASSLQLGANQPQHF
>NA|TRBJ2-5|NA|TRBV25-1|11
TGTGCCAGCAGGGAGAGTAAGACCCAGTACTTC
CASRESKTQYF
>NA|TRBJ1-3|NA|TRBV27|14
TGTGCCAGCATCCCAAGTGGGGGGTCAGGCACCATATATTTT
CASIPSGGSGTIYF
>NA|TRBJ2-7|TRBD1|TRBV28|16
TGTGCCAGCTCAACACCCCTCGGGACAGGGTCCTACGAGCAGTACTTC
CASSTPLGTGSYEQYF
>NA|TRBJ1-2|NA|TRBV28|15
TGTGCCAGCACCCCTCCGGGGGGCCGTAACTATGGCTACACCTTC
CASTPPGGRNYGYTF
>NA|TRBJ1-2|NA|TRBV5-1|16
TGCGCCAGCAGCGAACGCGATAGCGGGGGCGGCTATGGCTACACCTTC
CASSERDSGGGYGYTF
>NA|TRBJ2-7|TRBD1|TRBV30|14
TGTGCCTGGAATATGGGACAGGGGGCCTACGAGCAGTACTTC
CAWNMGQGAYEQYF
>few|TRBJ1-2|NA|TRBV19|13
TGTGCCAGTAGCACGACCCCCGGACAGGGCTACACCTTC
CASSTTPGQGYTF
>NA|TRBJ2-7|NA|TRBV5-1|14
TGCGCCAGCAGCCAAGAGTTAGACTCCTACGAGCAGTACTTC
CASSQELDSYEQYF
>NA|TRBJ2-3|NA|TRBV6-6|16
TGTGCCAGCAGCGAACAGTTGCGGGGTGGAGCAGATACGCAGTATTTT
CASSEQLRGGADTQYF
>once|TRBJ1-2|TRBD1|TRBV19|14
TGTGCCAGTCGCCACCGGGGACAGCAGCGGGGCTACACCTTC
CASRHRGQQRGYTF
>NA|TRBJ1-2|TRBD1|TRBV7-2|15
TGTGCCAGCAGCCCACGACAGGGTTTTCTTGGTGGCTACACCTTC
CASSPRQGFLGGYTF
>few|TRBJ2-2|NA|TRBV6-4|16
TGTGCCAGCAGTGAAAAGGACAGCTCGCACACCGGGGAGCTGTTTTTT
CASSEKDSSHTGELFF
>once|TRBJ1-2|TRBD1|TRBV29-1|11
TGCAGCGCCTCAGGGGGCTATGGCTACACCTTC
CSASGGYGYTF
>once|TRBJ2-3|NA|TRBV5-1|15
TGCGCCAGCAGCTTGGCTACCCAAACCACAGATACGCAGTATTTT
CASSLATQTTDTQYF
>NA|TRBJ1-4|TRBD1|TRBV6-6|15
TGTGCCAGCAGACCACGGACAGGGGGCCTAGAAAAACTGTTTTTT
CASRPRTGGLEKLFF
>few|TRBJ1-3|TRBD1|TRBV7-9|14
TGTGCCAGCAGCCCTACGACAGGGGGAAACACCATATATTTT
CASSPTTGGNTIYF
>once|TRBJ1-2|NA|TRBV3-1/TRBV3-2|13
TGTGCCAGCGGCGGGGGGTTTAGCTATGGCTACACCTTC
CASGGGFSYGYTF
>NA|TRBJ2-2|NA|TRBV6-2/TRBV6-3|20
TGTGCCAGCAGTTACTCGAAGGTCAGGGGGGAGACTTTGGTCACCGGGGAGCTGTTTTTT
CASSYSKVRGETLVTGELFF
>NA|TRBJ2-5|NA|TRBV11-2|12
TGTGCCAGCAGCCGGGTCCAAGAGACCCAGTACTTC
CASSRVQETQYF
>NA|TRBJ1-5|NA|TRBV30|14
TGTGCCTGGACTACAGCATATAGCAATCAGCCCCAGCATTTT
CAWTTAYSNQPQHF
>once|TRBJ1-2|TRBD1|TRBV12-5|13
TGTGCTAGTGGTTTGGGGACAGGGAATGGCTACACCTTC
CASGLGTGNGYTF
>NA|TRBJ1-5|NA|TRBV7-2|15
TGTGCCAGCAGCTCACAGGGATTGGGCAATCAGCCCCAGCATTTT
CASSSQGLGNQPQHF
>NA|TRBJ2-5|TRBD2|TRBV18|17
TGTGCCAGCTCATCCTCCCAACCGGGACTAGCGTCGGAGACCCAGTACTTC
CASSSSQPGLASETQYF
>NA|TRBJ2-5|NA|TRBV9|15
TGTGCCAGCAGCGTAGGCGTGGAGCCGGGGGAGACCCAGTACTTC
CASSVGVEPGETQYF
>NA|TRBJ2-5|NA|TRBV5-4|13
TGTGCCAGCACCCTGGGAGGACAAGAGACCCAGTACTTC
CASTLGGQETQYF
>NA|TRBJ1-5|NA|TRBV24-1|13
TGTGCCACCAGTGCGAGTTTCACTCAGCCCCAGCATTTT
CATSASFTQPQHF
>NA|TRBJ2-7|NA|TRBV24-1|12
TGTGCCACCAGTGACGGTGCCTACGAGCAGTACTTC
CATSDGAYEQYF
>NA|TRBJ2-5|NA|TRBV24-1|13
TGTGCCACCAGTGACGGACAGCGGGAGACCCAGTACTTC
CATSDGQRETQYF
>NA|TRBJ1-1|TRBD1|TRBV6-5|15
TGTGCCAGCCGCCTCCTTCGACAGGGAACCGCTGAAGCTTTCTTT
CASRLLRQGTAEAFF
>once|TRBJ2-3|NA|TRBV12-5|15
TGTGCTAGTGCCGGAGTTGGGGGACTCACAGGGGCGCAGTATTTT
CASAGVGGLTGAQYF
>NA|TRBJ2-7|TRBD2|TRBV2|13
TGTGCCAGCAGTGAGCAAACGGGAGGCGAGCAGTACTTC
CASSEQTGGEQYF
>NA|TRBJ2-1|TRBD2|TRBV10-3|15
TGTGCCATCAGTGAAGGAGCGGGGGGGGACAATGAGCAGTTCTTC
CAISEGAGGDNEQFF
>NA|TRBJ1-2|NA|TRBV5-1|16
TGCGCCAGCAGCTCGTACTCCGGGACACCTAACTATGGCTACACCTTC
CASSSYSGTPNYGYTF
>few|TRBJ2-7|TRBD1|TRBV4-1|14
TGCGCCAGCAGCCAAGGACAGGGGTCCTACGAGCAGTACTTC
CASSQGQGSYEQYF
>NA|TRBJ2-3|NA|TRBV6-5|13
TGTGCCAGCAAGCGCGGGAAGGCAGATACGCAGTATTTT
CASKRGKADTQYF
>NA|TRBJ1-2|NA|TRBV13|15
TGTGCCAGCAGCCTCCCAGAAAACCCTAACTATGGCTACACCTTC
CASSLPENPNYGYTF
>NA|TRBJ2-7|TRBD2|TRBV4-1|15
TGCGCCAGCAGCCAAACTAGCGGGACATTCTACGAGCAGTACTTC
CASSQTSGTFYEQYF
>NA|TRBJ1-4|TRBD1|TRBV4-3|16
TGCGCCAGCAGCCAAGCGGACAGGGGTACTAATGAAAAACTGTTTTTT
CASSQADRGTNEKLFF
>NA|TRBJ2-7|NA|TRBV5-5|15
TGTGCCAGCAGCCATCCACATGGGGGCCCCAACGAGCAGTACTTC
CASSHPHGGPNEQYF
>NA|TRBJ2-7|NA|TRBV28|15
TGTGCCAGCAGTCTATCGGGCAGCACTAGCTACGAGCAGTACTTC
CASSLSGSTSYEQYF
>NA|TRBJ1-2|NA|TRBV30|13
TGTGCCTGGAGTGTCTCAGGGGTTTATGGCTACACCTTC
CAWSVSGVYGYTF
>once|TRBJ2-7|TRBD1|TRBV14|16
TGTGCCAGCAGCCGGATGATCGGGACAGAACGCTACGAGCAGTACTTC
CASSRMIGTERYEQYF
>few|TRBJ2-5|TRBD1|TRBV7-9|13
TGTGCCAGCAGCTTGCAGGGGGAAGAGACCCAGTACTTC
CASSLQGEETQYF
>NA|TRBJ2-1|NA|TRBV7-2|17
TGTGCCAGCAGCATACCCCTTCGCGGAAGGCCCCACAATGAGCAGTTCTTC
CASSIPLRGRPHNEQFF